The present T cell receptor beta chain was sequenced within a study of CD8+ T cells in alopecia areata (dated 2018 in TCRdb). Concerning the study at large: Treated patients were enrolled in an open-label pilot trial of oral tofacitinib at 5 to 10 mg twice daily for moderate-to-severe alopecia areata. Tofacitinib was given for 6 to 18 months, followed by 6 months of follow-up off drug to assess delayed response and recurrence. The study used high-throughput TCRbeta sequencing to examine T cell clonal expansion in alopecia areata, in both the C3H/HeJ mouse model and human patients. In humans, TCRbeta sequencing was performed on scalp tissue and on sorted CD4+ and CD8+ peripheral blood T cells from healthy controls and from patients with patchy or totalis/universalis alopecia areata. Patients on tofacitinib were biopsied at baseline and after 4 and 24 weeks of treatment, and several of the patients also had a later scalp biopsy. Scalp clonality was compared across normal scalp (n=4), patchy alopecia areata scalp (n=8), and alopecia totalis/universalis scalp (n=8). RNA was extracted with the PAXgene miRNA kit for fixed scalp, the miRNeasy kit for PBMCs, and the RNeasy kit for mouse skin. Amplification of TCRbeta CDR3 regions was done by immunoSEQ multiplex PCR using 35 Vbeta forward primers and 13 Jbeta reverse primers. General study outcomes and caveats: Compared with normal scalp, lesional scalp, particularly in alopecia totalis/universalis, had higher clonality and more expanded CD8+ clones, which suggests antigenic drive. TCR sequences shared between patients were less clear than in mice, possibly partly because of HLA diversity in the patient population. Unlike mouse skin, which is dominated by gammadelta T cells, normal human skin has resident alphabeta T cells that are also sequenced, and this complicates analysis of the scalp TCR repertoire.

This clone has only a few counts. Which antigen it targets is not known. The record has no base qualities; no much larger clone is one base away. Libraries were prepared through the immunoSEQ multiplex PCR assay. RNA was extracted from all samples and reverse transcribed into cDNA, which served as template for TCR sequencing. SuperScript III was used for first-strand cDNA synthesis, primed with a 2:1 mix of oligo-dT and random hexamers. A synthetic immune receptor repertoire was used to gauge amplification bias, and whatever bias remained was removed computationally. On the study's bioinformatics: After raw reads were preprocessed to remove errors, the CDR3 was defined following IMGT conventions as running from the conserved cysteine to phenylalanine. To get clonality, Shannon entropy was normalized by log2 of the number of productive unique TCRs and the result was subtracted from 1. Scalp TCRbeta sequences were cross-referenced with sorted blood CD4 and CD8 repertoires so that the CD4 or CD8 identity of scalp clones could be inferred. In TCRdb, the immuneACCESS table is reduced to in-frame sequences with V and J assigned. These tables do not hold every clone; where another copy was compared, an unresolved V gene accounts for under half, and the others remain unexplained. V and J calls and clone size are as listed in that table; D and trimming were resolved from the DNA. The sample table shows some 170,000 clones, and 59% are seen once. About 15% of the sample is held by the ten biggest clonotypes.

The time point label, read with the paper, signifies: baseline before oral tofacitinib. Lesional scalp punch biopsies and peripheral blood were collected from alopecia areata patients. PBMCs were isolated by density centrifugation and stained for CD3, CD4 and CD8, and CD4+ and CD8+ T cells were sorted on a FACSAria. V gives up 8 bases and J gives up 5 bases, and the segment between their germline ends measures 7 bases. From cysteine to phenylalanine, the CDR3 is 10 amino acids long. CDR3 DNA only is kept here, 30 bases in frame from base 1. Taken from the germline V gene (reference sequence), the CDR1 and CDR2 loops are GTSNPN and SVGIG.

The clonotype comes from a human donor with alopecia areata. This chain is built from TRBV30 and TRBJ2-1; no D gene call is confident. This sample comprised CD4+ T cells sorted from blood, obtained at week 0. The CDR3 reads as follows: CAGTDNEQFF. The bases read TGTGCCGGCACCGACAATGAGCAGTTCTTC.